The 28 T cell receptor beta chains presented below share a single source sample, sequenced in a study of T cells in Graves' hyperthyroidism and ophthalmopathy. Using RNA transcripts as the source, TCR beta CDR3 regions were amplified. The primer set for the first-round RT-PCR of the TCR CDR3 was HTBI. TCRdb ran MiXCR on the multiplex PCR reads and lists one entry per CDR3 protein. The sample has approximately 740,000 distinct CDR3 sequences; 12% to 15% are singletons. Sequencing was done on a sample of blood. The receptors were sampled from a woman younger than 30 with Graves' hyperthyroidism.

The chain recombines TRBV4-1 with TRBJ2-5; 7 bases map to TRBD1. The germline V gene has CDR1 MGHRA and CDR2 YSYEKL. The V segment lost 3 bases and the J segment 13 bases; nucleotides outside the gene matches: 8. The CDR3 extends over 12 amino acids. The CDR3 region is CASSHRDSTLYF. DNA of the CDR3: TGCGCCAGCAGCCACCGGGACAGCACTTTGTACTTC.

The chain carries TRBV4-1 and TRBJ1-5; 7 bases map to TRBD1. The CDR3 consists of 16 residues. J was trimmed by 6 bases and V by 0 bases; bases with no gene match: 8. From germline, CDR1 is MGHRA and CDR2 YSYEKL. DNA of the CDR3: TGCGCCAGCAGCCAAGAAAGTGGGACAGTAACTCAGCCCCAGCATTTT. Its protein product is CASSQESGTVTQPQHF.

This clonotype was observed a few times. The chain recombines TRBV7-6 with TRBJ2-1; D not certain. Germline CDR1 SGHVS, CDR2 FNYEAQ. CDR3 size: 13 residues. The V end was cut by 7 bases, the J end by 7 bases, with 14 bases between. CDR3 loop: CASTPVLENEQFF. In DNA, the CDR3 is TGTGCCAGCACCCCAGTCCTGGAGAATGAGCAGTTCTTC.

This chain links TRBV28 with TRBJ2-5; the D gene is possibly TRBD2 (6 bases). This CDR3 is built from 14 residues. The V end lost 4 bases, the J end lost 8 bases, and 17 bases lay between the germline ends. In germline, CDR1 is MDHEN, CDR2 SYDVKM. The CDR3 spells CASSSVGQGGTQYF. The CDR3 DNA reads as TGTGCCAGCAGTTCGGTGGGGCAGGGAGGTACCCAGTACTTC.

The V and J genes are TRBV6-2 or TRBV6-3 and TRBJ2-7; D is ambiguous. V lost 8 bases and J 0 bases, leaving 11 bases between the germline ends. The CDR3 runs to 13 residues. Germline-derived CDR1 and CDR2 are MNHEY and SVGEGT. The CDR3 sequence is CASRLESSYEQYF. CDR3 in DNA: TGTGCCAGCCGACTGGAAAGCTCCTACGAGCAGTACTTC.

This clonotype was detected ten times or more. The chain links TRBV12-3 or TRBV12-4 to TRBJ1-2; D not certain. The CDR3 extends over 13 amino acids. V was shortened by 5 bases and J by 6 bases, with 13 bases between the two germline ends. DNA of the CDR3: TGTGCCAGCAGTCGCCCATCAAGCCATGGCTACACCTTC. The encoded protein is CASSRPSSHGYTF.

In this sample, this clonotype turned up a few times. This rearrangement joins TRBV4-1 to TRBJ2-1; 7 bases are a match to TRBD1. The length of the CDR3 is 13 residues. The V segment lost 7 bases and the J segment 5 bases; nucleotides outside the gene matches: 5. The germline V gene has CDR1 MGHRA and CDR2 YSYEKL. As DNA, the CDR3 is TGCGCCAGCACAAGACAGGGACACAATGAGCAGTTCTTC. Its translation is CASTRQGHNEQFF.

This clonotype was counted many times. The genes are TRBV18 and TRBJ2-7, with TRBD1 identical over 7 bases. Trimming took 2 bases from V and 1 from J; bases not matched to a gene: 8. The germline V gene encodes CDR1 KGHSH and CDR2 LQKENI. This CDR3 contains 16 residues. CDR3: CASSPSKGAFSYEQYF. The CDR3, as DNA: TGTGCCAGCTCACCATCGAAGGGGGCGTTTTCCTACGAGCAGTACTTC.

Comments on this clonotype: At one of its ends the junction is not consistent with the germline gene, which may arise from a read error. The chain carries TRBV4-3 and TRBJ2-7; TRBD1 matches 8 bases. The CDR3 is 16 amino acids. Germline-derived CDR1 and CDR2 are LGHNA and YSLEER. The CDR3 region is CASSQVAGGQSYAQYF. The CDR3 nucleotides are TGCGCCAGCAGCCAAGTTGCAGGGGGCCAGTCCTACGCGCAGTACTTC.

This rearrangement joins TRBV11-1 to TRBJ2-1; D may be TRBD1 or TRBD2 (6 bases each). Trimming removed 2 bases from V and 6 bases from J, with 14 bases in between. The CDR3 totals 15 residues. The germline CDR1 and CDR2 sequences are SGHAT and FQDESV (reference sequence). CDR3 sequence: CASSLWGASGNEQFF. The CDR3 coding sequence is TGTGCCAGCAGCTTATGGGGGGCTTCCGGCAATGAGCAGTTCTTC.

This clonotype was seen at least ten times. This sequence joins TRBV5-1 and TRBJ2-1; 9 bases are a match to TRBD2. CDR3 size: 14 residues. Trimming removed 3 bases from V and 8 bases from J; junction bases left unmatched: 6. In germline, CDR1 is SGHRS, CDR2 YFSETQ. CDR3 DNA sequence: TGCGCCAGCAGCTCCGGGACTAGCTGGGATGAGCAGTTCTTC. Translated, it gives CASSSGTSWDEQFF.

The chain joins TRBV19 to TRBJ2-7, with 7 nucleotides matching TRBD1. J lost 3 bases, V lost 5 bases, and 10 bases had no gene match. From germline, CDR1 is LNHDA and CDR2 SQIVND (reference sequence). The CDR3 is 15 amino acids. The CDR3 nucleotides read TGTGCCAGTAGTGCACAACCCGGGACAGTCTACGAGCAGTACTTC. Translated, it gives CASSAQPGTVYEQYF. Using reference TRBV19 and TRBJ2-7 for the parts outside the CDR3, the full variable domain is DGGITQSPKYLFRKEGQNVTLSCEQNLNHDAMYWYRQDPGQGLRLIYYSQIVNDFQKGDIAEGYSVSREKKESFPLTVTSAQKNPTAFYLCASSAQPGTVYEQYFGPGTRLTVT.

This clonotype showed up many times. The gene calls are TRBV6-1 and TRBJ2-1; 7 bases line up with TRBD2. This CDR3 has 15 amino acids. Trimming cost V 5 bases and J 0 bases; bases outside gene matches: 4. Germline V CDR1 and CDR2: MNHNS, SASEGT. The chain's CDR3 is CASSSRDYSYNEQFF. CDR3 coding DNA: TGTGCCAGCAGTTCCCGGGACTACTCCTACAATGAGCAGTTCTTC.

The table lists this clonotype with many counts. The CDR3 here is CASSLDLGDQAFF. The CDR3 DNA follows: TGTGCCAGCAGCTTAGATTTGGGGGATCAAGCTTTCTTT. The rearrangement joins TRBV7-8 to TRBJ1-1, with D possibly being TRBD1 (5 bases). Germline V gives CDR1 SGHVS, CDR2 FQNEAQ. The CDR3 extends over 13 amino acids. The V and J ends lost 1 base and 9 bases respectively, with 12 bases between them.

The chain couples TRBV4-1 to TRBJ2-7, with D perhaps matching TRBD1 (6 bases). The V end lost 1 base, the J end lost 3 bases, and 22 bases lay between the germline ends. CDR1 and CDR2 from the germline V gene are MGHRA and YSYEKL. CDR3 length: 18 amino acids. CDR3 sequence (DNA): TGCGCCAGCAGCCAAGGTCCTAGGGGGAAAGTCCTCTACTACGAGCAGTACTTC. Residues: CASSQGPRGKVLYYEQYF.

This clonotype has a count of ten or more. This chain connects TRBV24-1 to TRBJ2-3, with a possible D match to TRBD2 (6 bases). V lost 8 bases to trimming and J lost 0 bases, with 11 bases between them. The V gene's germline CDR1 is KGHDR and CDR2 SFDVKD. The CDR3 consists of 14 residues. CDR3 sequence: CATKGRTSTDTQYF. The CDR3 bases are TGTGCCACCAAGGGGAGGACTAGCACAGATACGCAGTATTTT.

This rearrangement joins TRBV2 to TRBJ1-2, with 8 bases that match TRBD1. This CDR3 has 14 amino acids. The trim removed 9 bases at V and 4 bases at J, leaving 10 bases unmatched. Germline loops: CDR1 SNHLY, CDR2 FYNNEI. The CDR3 spells CARRTGTIRYGYTF. CDR3 nucleotides: TGTGCCAGGCGGACAGGGACGATCCGCTATGGCTACACCTTC. Complete variable domain (other parts from reference TRBV2 and TRBJ1-2): EPEVTQTPSHQVTQMGQEVILRCVPISNHLYFYWYRQILGQKVEFLVSFYNNEISEKSEIFDDQFSVERPDGSNFTLKIRSTKLEDSAMYFCARRTGTIRYGYTFGSGTRLTVV.

The gene calls are TRBV6-1 and TRBJ2-1, with D perhaps TRBD2 (6 bases). CDR1 is MNHNS, CDR2 SASEGT, per germline. The germline V and J ends were trimmed by 6 bases and 5 bases, with 20 bases remaining between them. The CDR3 consists of 16 residues. CDR3 nucleotides: TGTGCCAGCAGCTACCTCGGGAGCGTAAGGAACAATGAGCAGTTCTTC. Protein sequence: CASSYLGSVRNNEQFF.

This clonotype was counted between two and nine times. The chain employs TRBV5-1 and TRBJ2-1; 9 positions match TRBD2. The germline gives CDR1 SGHRS, CDR2 YFSETQ. The length of the CDR3 is 13 residues. V lost 4 bases and J lost 9; bases outside the gene matches: 5. The CDR3 DNA sequence: TGCGCCAGCAGCCGGGGACTAGCTGGTGAGCAGTTCTTC. It codes for CASSRGLAGEQFF.

This clonotype appeared many times. V gene TRBV11-2 combines with J gene TRBJ2-3, with D perhaps matching TRBD2 (5 bases). Germline V gene data show CDR1 as SGHAT and CDR2 as FQNNGV. This CDR3 comprises 17 residues. The germline V and J ends were trimmed by 0 bases and 3 bases, with 16 bases remaining between them. CDR3 DNA: TGTGCCAGCAGCTTAGATTGGACGGGATTCGGTACAGATACGCAGTATTTT. Its protein product is CASSLDWTGFGTDTQYF.

V is TRBV29-1 and J is TRBJ2-1; 7 nucleotides align to TRBD2. Trimming removed 3 bases from V and 5 bases from J; junction bases left unmatched: 10. The CDR3 has 15 amino acids. Germline assignment: CDR1 SQVTM and CDR2 ANQGSEA. CDR3 in DNA: TGCAGCGTTGAGTGGGCGGGAGAACAGAACAATGAGCAGTTCTTC. This sequence encodes CSVEWAGEQNNEQFF.

The table lists this clonotype with many counts. CDR3 nucleotide sequence: TGTGCCAGCAGCGCGGAGGGGCGGGGACTTCTGGCAGATACGCAGTATTTT. Amino acids: CASSAEGRGLLADTQYF. The genes are TRBV9 and TRBJ2-3; TRBD2 is a possible D gene (6 bases). The CDR3 consists of 17 residues. V was pared by 3 bases and J by 4 bases, with 21 bases between. Germline V lookup: CDR1 SGDLS, CDR2 YYNGEE.

In this sample, this clonotype turned up a few times. This chain joins TRBV7-8 and TRBJ2-4; D is possibly TRBD2 (6 bases). Trimming took 5 bases from V and 0 from J, leaving 17 bases between them. The germline V gene has CDR1 SGHVS and CDR2 FQNEAQ. This CDR3 contains 17 residues. CDR3 region: CASSQKPGGVAKNIQYF. The CDR3 nucleotides read TGTGCCAGCAGCCAAAAACCCGGGGGTGTAGCCAAAAACATTCAGTACTTC.

Ten or more counts support this clonotype. This rearrangement joins TRBV7-2 to TRBJ2-5; 15 bases map to TRBD2. The J segment lost 7 bases and the V segment lost 5 bases, leaving 14 bases of the junction unmatched. Germline-derived CDR1 and CDR2 are SGHTA and FQGNSA. This CDR3 is built from 18 residues. CDR3 loop: CASSPIRTSGRGGGTQYF. CDR3 nucleotide sequence: TGTGCCAGCAGCCCAATTCGGACTAGCGGGAGGGGAGGGGGGACCCAGTACTTC. Supplemented by reference TRBV7-2 and TRBJ2-5, the full variable domain reads GAGVSQSPSNKVTEKGKDVELRCDPISGHTALYWYRQSLGQGLEFLIYFQGNSAPDKSGLPSDRFSAERTGGSVSTLTIQRTQQEDSAVYLCASSPIRTSGRGGGTQYFGPGTRLLVL.

This clonotype was seen repeatedly, ten times or more. The chain is built from TRBV30 and TRBJ2-7; 11 bases map to TRBD2. J gave up 6 bases and V 3 bases, and 1 base lay outside the gene matches. This CDR3 is 12 amino acids long. Germline V gene data show CDR1 as GTSNPN and CDR2 as SVGIG (reference sequence). CDR3 DNA sequence: TGTGCCTGGAGCCTAGCGGGAGGCGAGCAGTACTTC. It yields the protein CAWSLAGGEQYF.

Notes on this clonotype: It may be a read error: a sequence one base away is much more abundant. In this CDR3 the conserved last residue, phenylalanine or tryptophan, is missing, so a read error is likely. The gene calls are TRBV12-3 or TRBV12-4 and TRBJ1-5; D is perhaps TRBD1 (5 bases). The CDR3 totals 18 residues. The ends were cut back, 1 base at V and 0 bases at J, with 16 bases in the middle. CDR3 protein: CASSLGNLQAFSNQPQHL. CDR3 DNA sequence: TGTGCCAGCAGTTTAGGGAACTTACAGGCCTTTAGCAATCAGCCCCAGCATCTT.

Many counts were recorded for this clonotype. The chain uses TRBV7-9 and TRBJ2-1; 14 bases line up with TRBD2. This CDR3 is built from 16 residues. Germline lookup yields CDR1 SEHNR and CDR2 FQNEAQ (reference sequence). V shed 5 bases, J shed 9 bases, and the junction held 9 bases outside the gene matches. The chain's CDR3 is CASSRRGLAGVLEQFF. CDR3 coding DNA: TGTGCCAGCAGCCGGCGGGGACTAGCGGGAGTACTTGAGCAGTTCTTC. Looking up the rest from reference TRBV7-9 and TRBJ2-1 gives the full variable domain: DTGVSQNPRHKITKRGQNVTFRCDPISEHNRLYWYRQTLGQGPEFLTYFQNEAQLEKSRLLSDRFSAERPKGSFSTLEIQRTEQGDSAMYLCASSRRGLAGVLEQFFGPGTRLTVL.

This clonotype was counted many times. V gene TRBV5-1 combines with J gene TRBJ2-1; 9 bases are shared with TRBD1. Germline V gene data show CDR1 as SGHRS and CDR2 as YFSETQ. The CDR3 has 13 residues. Trimming cost V 5 bases and J 8 bases; bases outside gene matches: 5. In DNA form, the CDR3 reads TGCGCCAGCAGGGGGACAGGGACTGATGAGCAGTTCTTC. Its protein is CASRGTGTDEQFF.